Listed below are T cell receptor beta chains from one sample, sequenced in a study of human thymus T cells. TCRdb keeps only in-frame clones here, not all; method: immunoSEQ multiplex PCR. This sample yields tens of thousands of clones, of which approximately 93% are seen a single time; about 6.5% belongs to the top ten. Sequenced sample: blood. All receptors come from a boy in the first two years of life with a congenital heart defect but otherwise immunologically healthy. The CDR3 runs from the conserved cysteine through the conserved F or W. The order of the fields is D gene, V gene, CDR3 protein. A D gene is named only where the DNA matches it firmly.

- | TRBV10-3 | CAISEGTHDEAFF
TRBD2 | TRBV2 | CASRSAGGLTGELFF
- | TRBV5-1 | CASSPLGLLPYEQYF
TRBD1 | TRBV6-5 | CASKGQRTQFF
- | TRBV28 | CASRPTRNTEAFF
TRBD1 | TRBV5-1 | CASSLLRGQGDGYTF
TRBD2 | TRBV11-3 | CASRPLAGGPSNEQFF
- | TRBV11-2 | CASSLEYGQLQETQYF
- | TRBV7-2 | CASSLRGGSSYNEQFF
- | TRBV10-1 | CASRGQPQHF
- | TRBV7-3 | CASSLTPTFQDTQYF
TRBD1 | TRBV7-2 | CASSDRGNQPQHF
TRBD1 | TRBV5-5 | CASSSPGGRYEQYF
TRBD2 | TRBV23-1 | CASSQSPGGHRNEQFF
- | TRBV6-6 | CASSFYTDTQYF
- | TRBV7-8 | CASSLGGNYGYTF
TRBD2 | TRBV4-3 | CASSQEAGTRSYNEQFF
TRBD1 | TRBV5-6 | CASLLGQGGMNTEAFF
- | TRBV11-3 | CASSYRASRVPETQYF
TRBD1 | TRBV27 | CASSGGTGGYEQYF
TRBD2 | TRBV19 | CASSIVGLAGFNEQFF
TRBD2 | TRBV7-8 | CASSVSTRTRSSPQYF
- | TRBV28 | CASSLSPGDGYGYTF
- | TRBV7-2 | CASSLASSYEQYF
TRBD2 | TRBV10-3 | CAISDTSGQFYEQYF
- | TRBV5-1 | CASSLAAGNTGELFF
- | TRBV4-1 | CASSQSRQETQYF
- | TRBV14 | CASSPLGYDTEAFF
- | TRBV5-6 | CASSLVSSYNEQFF
- | TRBV25-1 | CASRGQGLGKEQYF
- | TRBV29-1 | CSVALSAGIPDRNTGELFF
TRBD1 | TRBV28 | CASIRKLGQGGRGYTF